A selection of T cell receptor beta chains follows, all from one sample in a study of OX40 agonist ivuxolimab in advanced cancers. TCRdb's copy holds only in-frame clones and misses some; the assay was immunoSEQ multiplex PCR. Of nearly 85,000 clones listed, around four fifths are singletons. The material was CD4+ or CD8+ T cells sorted from blood, obtained in a trial of the OX40 agonist ivuxolimab. The receptors shown here come from an adult with an advanced solid tumor such as melanoma, head and neck, liver or kidney cancer. Both conserved end residues are part of each CDR3. The D gene is left open where the match is weak. A clone size is listed for some rows: how often the clone was seen (once, few, many), or a class if it is expanded.

j_gene	abundance	v_gene	d_gene	CDR3nt	CDR3aa
TRBJ2-2	.	TRBV6-1	.	TGTGCCAGCAGTTCCGGGATCCCCCGGACCGGGGAGCTGTTTTTT	CASSSGIPRTGELFF
TRBJ2-5	.	TRBV18	TRBD2	TGTGCCAGCTCCCCTACTAGCGGGGACCGCCAAGAGACCCAGTACTTC	CASSPTSGDRQETQYF
TRBJ1-2	.	TRBV19	TRBD1	TGTGCCAGTAGTGACGGACAGGCGCTTAACTATGGCTACACCTTC	CASSDGQALNYGYTF
TRBJ2-7	.	TRBV5-4	.	TGTGCCAGCAGCTTGGACAGGGTAAGCTCCTACGAGCAGTACTTC	CASSLDRVSSYEQYF
TRBJ1-5	.	TRBV23-1	.	TGCGCCAGCAGTCAATCCGAGGGGGGGTGGCCCCAGCATTTT	CASSQSEGGWPQHF
TRBJ2-7	.	TRBV16	.	TGTGCCAGCAGCCACCTCGTGAGAGCCTACGAGCAGTACTTC	CASSHLVRAYEQYF
TRBJ2-1	.	TRBV7-2	TRBD2	TGTGCCACCGGGACTAGCGTCTACAATGAGCAGTTCTTC	CATGTSVYNEQFF
TRBJ2-7	.	TRBV11-1	TRBD1	TGTGCCAGCAGCTTAGGGGACAGGGGTTACGAGCAGTACTTC	CASSLGDRGYEQYF
TRBJ2-3	.	TRBV9	.	TGTGCCAGCAGCGTAGGAGCTAGCACAGATACGCAGTATTTT	CASSVGASTDTQYF
TRBJ2-3	.	TRBV7-2	TRBD1	TGTGCCAGCACCAGGGGGCTAGCCACAGATACGCAGTATTTT	CASTRGLATDTQYF
TRBJ1-5	.	TRBV2	.	TGTGCCAGCAGTGTCGGGGCGTCGAGCAATCAGCCCCAGCATTTT	CASSVGASSNQPQHF
TRBJ2-1	.	TRBV7-9	TRBD1	TGTGCCAGCAGCTTGGACAGGGTGGGCAATGAGCAGTTCTTC	CASSLDRVGNEQFF
TRBJ2-3	.	TRBV19	.	TGTGCCAGTAGTATTATCCAGGGGAATACAGATACGCAGTATTTT	CASSIIQGNTDTQYF
TRBJ1-4	.	TRBV7-9	TRBD1	TGTGCCAGCAGCTTAGCGACAGGGTCTAATGAAAAACTGTTTTTT	CASSLATGSNEKLFF
TRBJ2-3	once	TRBV2	TRBD1	TGTGCCAGCAACCAACAGGGGGCTTCTGGCACAGATACGCAGTATTTT	CASNQQGASGTDTQYF
TRBJ2-7	.	TRBV6-5	.	TGTGCCAGCAGTTACGCACAGGGACTAAAGGAGCAGTACTTC	CASSYAQGLKEQYF
TRBJ2-2	.	TRBV14	.	TGTGCCAGCAGCCAGCTCGGGAGAACCGGGGAGCTGTTTTTT	CASSQLGRTGELFF
TRBJ2-2	.	TRBV19	TRBD2	TGTGCCAGTAGCCTACTAGCGGGGGGATCTTTCGCCGGGGAGCTGTTTTTT	CASSLLAGGSFAGELFF